This T cell receptor beta chain was observed in a study of TIL therapy for anti-PD-1-resistant metastatic lung cancer. The CDR3 loop spans 16 amino acids. The V and J ends lost 2 bases and 10 bases, in that order; junction bases with no gene match: 11. The germline V gene has CDR1 GTSNPN and CDR2 SVGIG (reference sequence). Sequencing used immunoSEQ v3. Profiling relied on immunoSEQ multiplex PCR, and the TCRdb table lists in-frame clones only, not all of them. The sample records 50,000 or so clones, less than 80% being singletons. Described time point: pre-treatment sample, taken before nivolumab and TIL therapy.

Source: blood, taken at baseline. This TCR was recovered from a woman between 30 and 80 years old with non-small cell lung cancer. The genes are TRBV30 and TRBJ2-1, with 13 bases aligning to TRBD2. CDR3 DNA sequence: TGTGCCTGGAGTCCACAAGTGGGACTAGCGGGAAAAGAGCAGTTCTTC. Amino acids: CAWSPQVGLAGKEQFF.